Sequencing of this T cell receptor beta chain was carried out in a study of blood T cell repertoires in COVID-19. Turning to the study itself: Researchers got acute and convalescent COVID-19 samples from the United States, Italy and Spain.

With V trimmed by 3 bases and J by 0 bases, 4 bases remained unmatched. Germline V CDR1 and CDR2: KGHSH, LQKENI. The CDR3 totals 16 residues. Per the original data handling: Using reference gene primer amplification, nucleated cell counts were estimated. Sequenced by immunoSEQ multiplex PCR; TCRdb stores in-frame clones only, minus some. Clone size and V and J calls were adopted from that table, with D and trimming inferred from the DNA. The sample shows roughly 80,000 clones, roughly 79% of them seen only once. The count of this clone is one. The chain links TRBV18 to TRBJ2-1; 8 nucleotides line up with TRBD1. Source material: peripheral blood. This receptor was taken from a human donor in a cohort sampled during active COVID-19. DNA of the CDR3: TGTGCCAGCTCACCCCGGACAGGGCTCTCCTACAATGAGCAGTTCTTC. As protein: CASSPRTGLSYNEQFF.